Presented here are 26 T cell receptor beta chains from one specimen sequenced in a study of molecular identifiers for immune sequencing clone quantification. TCRdb reprocessed the PCR reads via MiXCR and lists one record per CDR3 protein. The sample yields about 640,000 distinct CDR3 sequences, 20% seen once. The sequenced sample consisted of naive CD8+ T cells from blood, with Jurkat cell RNA spiked in. Subset given: FACS-sorted CD8+CD4-CCR7+CD45RA+ naive T cells. Every receptor here comes from a human donor in good health. Some libraries in this study had Jurkat cell RNA spiked in.

This clonotype was seen a handful of times. J is TRBJ2-7 and V is TRBV28, with D perhaps TRBD2 (6 bases). The CDR3 runs 15 residues. In germline, CDR1 is MDHEN, CDR2 SYDVKM. The V end lost 6 bases, the J end lost 1 base, and 16 bases lay between the germline ends. As DNA, the CDR3 is TGTGCCAGCAGCAAAGGGACTCAAGCGTCCTACGAGCAGTACTTC. The encoded protein is CASSKGTQASYEQYF.

This clonotype was seen at least ten times. V usage is TRBV28 and J usage is TRBJ1-1; D may be TRBD1 (6 bases). V lost 2 bases to trimming and J lost 1 base, with 11 bases between them. This CDR3 is 15 amino acids long. In germline, CDR1 is MDHEN, CDR2 SYDVKM. The DNA for the CDR3 is TGTGCCAGCAGTTTAATAGGAGGGGGGAACACTGAAGCTTTCTTT. The encoded protein is CASSLIGGGNTEAFF.

The chain uses TRBV12-3 or TRBV12-4 and TRBJ1-2; a weak D match, TRBD1 (5 bases). CDR3 size: 14 residues. Trimming shortened V by 6 bases and J by 7 bases, and 18 bases separated the two germline ends. The CDR3 spells CASSLPGTQFGYTF. DNA of the CDR3: TGTGCCAGCAGCCTCCCCGGGACGCAGTTTGGCTACACCTTC.

A word on this clonotype: This may arise from a read error, as a much more abundant clone is one base away. The final CDR3 position lacks the conserved phenylalanine or tryptophan, pointing to a likely read error. The rearrangement uses TRBV11-2 and TRBJ1-1, with D possibly being TRBD1 (6 bases). V was shortened by 0 bases and J by 11 bases, with 13 bases between the two germline ends. The CDR3 runs 13 residues. Germline loops: CDR1 SGHAT, CDR2 FQNNGV. The CDR3 is CASSLDPQGMAFS. The CDR3 nucleotides read TGTGCCAGCAGCTTAGATCCTCAGGGGATGGCTTTCTCT.

This sequence joins TRBV11-2 and TRBJ2-1; TRBD1 might be the D (6 bases). V dropped 5 bases and J dropped 4 bases, with 15 bases sitting between them. The germline gives CDR1 SGHAT, CDR2 FQNNGV. This CDR3 has 15 residues. CDR3 loop: CASSVGTRQYNEQFF. The CDR3 nucleotides read TGTGCCAGCAGCGTCGGGACAAGACAATACAATGAGCAGTTCTTC.

Of note for this clonotype: A much larger clone lies one base from this, so it may be a read error. This chain joins TRBV18 and TRBJ2-2; 9 nucleotides agree with TRBD1. This CDR3 is built from 17 residues. V lost 2 bases, J lost 4 bases, and 8 bases stayed unmatched. The germline CDR1 and CDR2 sequences are KGHSH and LQKENI. The CDR3 loop is CASSPLQGAPSTGELFF. CDR3 DNA sequence: TGTGCCAGCTCACCATTACAGGGGGCGCCGAGCACCGGGGAGCTGTTTTTT.

Ten or more counts support this clonotype. This chain links TRBV12-3 or TRBV12-4 with TRBJ2-5; 9 bases line up with TRBD2. This CDR3 region has 15 residues. The trim removed 1 base at V and 5 bases at J, leaving 5 bases unmatched. The CDR3 spells CASSLGGGAGETQYF. CDR3 nucleotide sequence: TGTGCCAGCAGTTTAGGCGGGGGGGCCGGTGAGACCCAGTACTTC.

This clonotype was detected only a few times. The CDR3 sequence is CASSYLSFLGQDNYGYTF. The CDR3 nucleotides are TGTGCCAGCAGTTACCTTTCTTTTTTGGGACAGGATAACTATGGCTACACCTTC. The chain uses TRBV6-2 or TRBV6-3 and TRBJ1-2; TRBD1 agrees at 8 bases. With 2 bases clipped from V and 1 base from J, the junction kept 12 bases outside the gene matches. CDR1 and CDR2 from the germline V gene are MNHEY and SVGEGT. The CDR3 is made up of 18 amino acids.

This clonotype was detected once. Given a much more abundant clone one base away, this may be a read error. The chain links TRBV5-3 to TRBJ1-4; a possible D gene is TRBD1 (5 bases). TRBV5-3 carries the ORF label, with uncertain function. CDR3 size: 14 residues. CDR3 sequence: CASSVGGGDEKLVF. CDR3 bases: TGTGCCAGCAGCGTGGGGGGGGGTGATGAAAAACTGGTTTTT.

The chain employs TRBV6-6 and TRBJ1-4, with D uncertain. The length of the CDR3 is 14 residues. Germline V gives CDR1 MNHNY, CDR2 SVGAGI (reference sequence). Trimming left V 0 bases short and J 6 bases short, with 8 bases between. This chain's CDR3 is CASSYSSFDEKLFF. In DNA, the CDR3 is TGTGCCAGCAGTTACTCCAGTTTTGATGAAAAACTGTTTTTT.

At least ten counts were recorded for this clonotype. The V and J genes are TRBV3-1 and TRBJ1-3, with a possible D match to TRBD1 (6 bases). The V end lost 0 bases, the J end lost 6 bases, and 18 bases lay between the germline ends. Per the germline V gene, CDR1 is LGHDT and CDR2 is YNNKEL (reference sequence). The CDR3 contains 17 residues. CDR3: CASSQDQGWPGENTIYF. CDR3 DNA: TGTGCCAGCAGCCAAGATCAGGGGTGGCCGGGGGAAAACACCATATATTTT.

In this sample, this clonotype turned up many times. The chain joins TRBV29-1 to TRBJ2-1, with no clear D. Trimming removed 3 bases from V and 9 bases from J, with 9 bases in between. This CDR3 has 11 amino acids. Germline V gene sequence: CDR1 SQVTM, CDR2 ANQGSEA. The CDR3 DNA follows: TGCAGCGTTGACCCTTTGGGTGAGCAGTTCTTC. Encoded protein: CSVDPLGEQFF.

The V and J genes are TRBV11-3 and TRBJ2-1; 9 bases fit TRBD2. V trimming: 1 base; J trimming: 3 bases; junction bases outside the gene matches: 13. There are 19 residues in the CDR3. The germline V gene encodes CDR1 SGHNT and CDR2 YENEEA. CDR3 nucleotides: TGTGCCAGCAGCTTAGGGGGGCGTGAAGCGGGAGGACTCTACAATGAGCAGTTCTTC. It yields the protein CASSLGGREAGGLYNEQFF.

This clonotype has just a few counts. The genes are TRBV29-1 and TRBJ2-7; tentative D call: TRBD1 (6 bases). The V gene's germline CDR1 is SQVTM and CDR2 ANQGSEA. The CDR3 loop spans 14 amino acids. The V and J ends lost 6 bases and 4 bases respectively, with 19 bases between them. CDR3 sequence reads: CSVGGTLERYEQYF. CDR3 DNA: TGCAGCGTCGGTGGGACACTCGAGCGGTACGAGCAGTACTTC.

This clonotype was counted many times. The genes are TRBV7-9 and TRBJ2-3; D perhaps matches TRBD1 (6 bases). The V gene lost 6 bases and the J gene lost 3 bases, with 13 bases spanning the gap. Germline lookup yields CDR1 SEHNR and CDR2 FQNEAQ (reference sequence). This CDR3 contains 14 residues. The CDR3, as DNA: TGTGCCAGCAGACAAGGACAGAGAACAGATACGCAGTATTTT. The encoded protein is CASRQGQRTDTQYF.

Many counts were recorded for this clonotype. The chain has TRBV19 and TRBJ2-3, with unresolved D. The V end lost 6 bases, the J end lost 1 base, and 11 bases lay between the germline ends. There are 14 residues in the CDR3. Germline loops: CDR1 LNHDA, CDR2 SQIVND (reference sequence). DNA of the CDR3: TGTGCCAGTAGCATCCTAGGCGGCACAGATACGCAGTATTTT. As protein: CASSILGGTDTQYF.

Worth noting for this clonotype: An end of the junction differs from the germline gene, which may be a read error. The chain employs TRBV5-6 and TRBJ1-2, with TRBD1 matching over 7 bases. The CDR3 sequence is 14 residues long. Germline CDR1 and CDR2: SGHDT and YYEEEE. CDR3 protein: CASSLGQGNYDYTF. The CDR3, as DNA: TGTGCCAGCAGCTTGGGACAGGGTAACTATGACTACACCTTC.

The chain couples TRBV12-3 or TRBV12-4 to TRBJ1-3; D not resolved. Trimming left V 6 bases short and J 4 bases short, with 7 bases between. The CDR3 sequence is 12 residues long. CDR3 coding DNA: TGTGCCAGCAGAGACATGGGAAACACCATATATTTT. Its protein is CASRDMGNTIYF.

J is TRBJ2-5 and V is TRBV13; D not resolved. The CDR3 length is 13 residues. CDR1 is PRHDT, CDR2 FYEKMQ, per germline (reference sequence). Trimming shortened V by 5 bases and J by 1 base, and 8 bases separated the two germline ends. The CDR3 sequence: CASSGALQETQYF. The CDR3 DNA reads TGTGCCAGCAGCGGAGCACTCCAAGAGACCCAGTACTTC.

A note on this clonotype: This may be a read error: a much more frequent sequence differs by one nucleotide. The CDR3 nucleotides read TGTGCTAGTGGGGCCTCCGGGTCAGGGGAAGAGACCCAGTACTTC. As protein: CASGASGSGEETQYF. The V gene is TRBV12-5, the J gene TRBJ2-5; possible D gene TRBD1, 6 bases. The V and J ends lost 6 bases and 3 bases respectively, with 17 bases between them. In germline, CDR1 is LGHNT, CDR2 FRNRAP. The CDR3 is 15 residues long.

This clonotype was observed at least ten times. CDR3 sequence: CASSDRLAGYEQYF. The DNA for the CDR3 is TGCGCCAGCTCGGACCGACTAGCGGGTTACGAGCAGTACTTC. The chain employs TRBV4-1 and TRBJ2-7, with 10 bases matching TRBD2. J gave up 4 bases and V 8 bases, and 8 bases lay outside the gene matches. The CDR3 extends over 14 amino acids. From germline, CDR1 is MGHRA and CDR2 YSYEKL.

CDR3 bases: TGTGCCAGCAGTTTTGAACAGGGGGCCATGAACACTGAAGCTTTCTTT. Translating it yields CASSFEQGAMNTEAFF. J is TRBJ1-1 and V is TRBV27, with 9 bases fitting TRBD1. CDR1 and CDR2 from the germline V gene are MNHEY and SMNVEV (reference sequence). V shed 3 bases and J 0 bases; nucleotides not matched to a gene: 5. This CDR3 region has 16 residues.

The rearrangement links TRBV6-1 to TRBJ2-5, with D unresolved. The germline CDR1 and CDR2 sequences are MNHNS and SASEGT. Trimming pared 1 base from V and 1 base from J, leaving 7 bases between. This CDR3 contains 14 residues. CDR3 DNA sequence: TGTGCCAGCAGTGAAGGACGGACCCAAGAGACCCAGTACTTC. Translated: CASSEGRTQETQYF.

To note about this clonotype: One base away lies a much larger clone, so this may be a sequencing read error. This chain uses TRBV29-1 with TRBJ2-7; D not resolved. The CDR3 is 11 residues long. The V and J ends lost 7 bases and 3 bases respectively, with 10 bases between them. The germline gives CDR1 SQVTM, CDR2 ANQGSEA. In DNA, the CDR3 is TGCAGCGCCTCACAGAACTACGAGCAGTACTTC. It is translated as CSASQNYEQYF.

Notes on this clonotype: Mismatch with germline at one junction end may stem from a read error. The chain uses TRBV29-1 and TRBJ2-4; TRBD1 matches 7 bases. CDR1 and CDR2 from the germline V gene are SQVTM and ANQGSEA. This CDR3 is built from 19 residues. The CDR3 here is CSVMTTGTEKSLAKTIQYF. The CDR3 DNA follows: TGCAGCGTTATGACGACCGGGACAGAGAAGTCTTTAGCCAAAACCATTCAATACTTC.

As for this clonotype: Compared with germline, one end of the junction differs, possibly owing to a read error. The rearrangement uses TRBV11-3 and TRBJ2-7, with a tentative D call TRBD1 (6 bases). The CDR3 covers 15 residues. In germline, CDR1 is SGHNT, CDR2 YENEEA. Written as DNA, the CDR3 is TGTGCCCGCAGTACCGGGACAAGGATTTCCTACGAGCAGTACTTC. It encodes CARSTGTRISYEQYF.